A selection of T cell receptor beta chains follows, all from one sample in a study of identical twins. MiXCR, run by TCRdb on the 5' RACE reads, gives a single entry per CDR3 protein. The sample carries over 550,000 distinct CDR3 sequences, under 8.5% recorded once. These data also formed part of another study, on yellow fever vaccine responses in identical twins.

The source material was PBMCs. These receptors originate from a woman between 18 and 30 years old in good health. Both conserved end residues are part of each CDR3. The D gene is left open where the match is weak. Clone size, where shown, is once, few, many, or a class for clones that have expanded.

few	TRBV15	16	TRBJ2-1	TRBD1	TGTGCCACCAGCAGAGAAGGACAGGGGTGGGACAATGAGCAGTTCTTC	CATSREGQGWDNEQFF
NA	TRBV7-8	13	TRBJ2-1	NA	TGTGCCAGCAGCGGGGCCCTACGGGATGAGCAGTTCTTC	CASSGALRDEQFF
few	TRBV14	17	TRBJ2-3	NA	TGTGCCAGCAGCCAAGGAAGGCGGCCCGGTTTGACAGATACGCAGTATTTT	CASSQGRRPGLTDTQYF
few	TRBV12-3/TRBV12-4	15	TRBJ2-5	TRBD2	TGTGCCAGCAGGAGGGTAGCGGGATACCAAGAGACCCAGTACTTC	CASRRVAGYQETQYF
many	TRBV12-3/TRBV12-4	15	TRBJ2-2	TRBD1	TGTGCCAGCAGGTCGGGACAGGTGAACACCGGGGAGCTGTTTTTT	CASRSGQVNTGELFF
many	TRBV4-1	17	TRBJ2-1	TRBD2	TGCGCCAGCAGCCACCCGCCTCGGACTAGCGCCTACAATGAGCAGTTCTTC	CASSHPPRTSAYNEQFF
NA	TRBV20-1	18	TRBJ2-3	TRBD2	TGCAGTGCTTACGGTGGCGGGGTGGCTAGCGGGATTGTTGATACGCAGTATTTT	CSAYGGGVASGIVDTQYF
few	TRBV5-6	14	TRBJ2-1	TRBD2	TGTGCCAGCAGCTTGGGGCCGGCGGGAGGGGACCAGTTCTTC	CASSLGPAGGDQFF
NA	TRBV28	15	TRBJ2-1	TRBD1	TGTGCCAGCAGTAAGACAGGGGGCGCCTACAATGAGCAGTTCTTC	CASSKTGGAYNEQFF
NA	TRBV3-1	15	TRBJ2-3	NA	TGTGCCAGCAGCCAGGGGTCGGTCCCCCGGGATACGCAGTATTTT	CASSQGSVPRDTQYF
many	TRBV12-3/TRBV12-4	16	TRBJ2-2	TRBD2	TGTGCCAGCAGGAGTCTAGCGGGGGGAAACACCGGGGAGCTGTTTTTT	CASRSLAGGNTGELFF
many	TRBV7-3	15	TRBJ2-3	TRBD1	TGTGCCAGCAGCTTAATGACAGGGGTGGCAGATACGCAGTATTTT	CASSLMTGVADTQYF
many	TRBV15	15	TRBJ2-1	NA	TGTGCCACCACAGAGAGTCCGGAATTATACAATGAGCAGTTCTTC	CATTESPELYNEQFF
NA	TRBV6-1	16	TRBJ2-5	TRBD2	TGTGCCAGCAGTCGGGGACTAGCGGGTACCCAAGAGACCCAGTACTTC	CASSRGLAGTQETQYF
NA	TRBV28	10	TRBJ2-5	NA	TGTGCCAGCAGTTACAAGACCCAGTACTTC	CASSYKTQYF
many	TRBV7-2	14	TRBJ1-3	NA	TGTGCCAGCAGCCCCGGGCTTACTGGAAACACCATATATTTT	CASSPGLTGNTIYF
many	TRBV7-9	16	TRBJ1-6	NA	TGTGCCAGCAGCTTAAAAGGGGGGGGTGATAATTCACCCCTCCACTTT	CASSLKGGGDNSPLHF
few	TRBV7-2	14	TRBJ2-2	NA	TGTGCCAGCAGCCCGATTCGGAGTACCGGGGAGCTGTTTTTT	CASSPIRSTGELFF
many	TRBV3-1	15	TRBJ1-3	NA	TGTGCCAGCAGCCAAGGCGTTGCGTCTGGAAACACCATATATTTT	CASSQGVASGNTIYF
many	TRBV2	12	TRBJ2-2	NA	TGTGCCAGCAAAGGGGAAACCGGGGAGCTGTTTTTT	CASKGETGELFF
many	TRBV12-3/TRBV12-4	17	TRBJ1-4	TRBD1	TGTGCCAGCAGTTTCGGGACAGGGGAGCGGTCTAATGAAAAACTGTTTTTT	CASSFGTGERSNEKLFF
few	TRBV5-5	14	TRBJ2-7	NA	TGTGCCAGCAGCTCTGCTCAGGGAAACTACGAGCAGTACTTC	CASSSAQGNYEQYF
few	TRBV20-1	12	TRBJ2-5	NA	TGCAGTGCTAGAGAGATGTCAGAGACCCAGTACTTC	CSAREMSETQYF
few	TRBV7-6	18	TRBJ2-3	TRBD2	TGTGCCAGCAGCTTAGGACCTAAGGGACTAGCGGGCACAGATACGCAGTATTTT	CASSLGPKGLAGTDTQYF
NA	TRBV12-3/TRBV12-4	17	TRBJ2-1	TRBD2	TGTGCCAGCAGTTTAGCAGCGGGAGGGAGAATTCTCAATGAGCAGTTCTTC	CASSLAAGGRILNEQFF
NA	TRBV11-1	18	TRBJ1-3	NA	TGTGCCAGCAGCTTAGCTTCCTCTGGGGTGATCTCTGGAAACACCATATATTTT	CASSLASSGVISGNTIYF
many	TRBV29-1	14	TRBJ2-7	NA	TGCAGCGTTGAGGGGGTCGGGACTCCTGTCGAGCAGTACTTC	CSVEGVGTPVEQYF
NA	TRBV12-3/TRBV12-4	15	TRBJ1-1	TRBD1	TGTGCCAGCAGCCCTATTACAGGGGTTTTTGGTGAAGCTTTCTTT	CASSPITGVFGEAFF
few	TRBV20-1	16	TRBJ2-2	TRBD2	TGCAGTGCTAAACCTCCGGGACTAGCGGGAGTTAGGGAGCTGTTTTTT	CSAKPPGLAGVRELFF
NA	TRBV5-1	15	TRBJ1-1	TRBD1	TGCGCCAGCAGCTCGACAGGGATACTGAACACTGAAGCTTTCTTT	CASSSTGILNTEAFF
few	TRBV20-1	15	TRBJ2-1	TRBD2	TGCAGTGCTGGCCAAACGGGACTAGCGACAAATGAGCAGTTCTTC	CSAGQTGLATNEQFF
many	TRBV12-3/TRBV12-4	13	TRBJ1-6	NA	TGTGCCAGCAAGACAGGTTATAATTCACCCCTCCACTTT	CASKTGYNSPLHF
many	TRBV29-1	13	TRBJ2-1	NA	TGCAGCGTTGAAAGAGAGAGCTACAATGAGCAGTTCTTC	CSVERESYNEQFF
NA	TRBV27	14	TRBJ2-1	TRBD2	TGTGCCAGCAGTCCCCGAGTCGGGCGGGAGGCGGTGTTCTTC	CASSPRVGREAVFF
NA	TRBV12-3/TRBV12-4	15	TRBJ2-5	TRBD1	TGTGCCAGCAGTTTAGCGGACAGGTTACAAGAGACCCAGTACTTC	CASSLADRLQETQYF
many	TRBV24-1	11	TRBJ2-7	NA	TGTGCCACCAGTGAAAGCTACGAGCAGTACTTC	CATSESYEQYF
few	TRBV10-3	13	TRBJ1-2	TRBD1	TGTGCCATCAGTGCTAAGACAGGGGATGGCTACACCTTC	CAISAKTGDGYTF